This T cell receptor beta chain derives from a study of cytomegalovirus exposure and HLA in healthy donors. Study-level points and caveats: Among TCR sequences, most were rare, though some public TCRs appeared in many donors. Among TCR beta chains, those listed as cytomegalovirus-associated numbered some 170.

After removal of 0 bases from V and 9 bases from J, the junction contained 2 bases not matched to a gene. This CDR3 has 14 residues. Germline-derived CDR1 and CDR2 are SGHDT and YYEEEE. This clone was seen a single time. The antigen remains unidentified. PCR used 60 Vbeta primers and 13 Jbeta primers. The method was immunoSEQ multiplex PCR; TCRdb's version includes in-frame clones alone and lacks a portion of them. This table has 90,000 to 150,000 clones, around 84% appearing once. The sequencing input was PBMCs. The chain links TRBV5-6 to TRBJ1-6, with 8 bases that match TRBD1. This sequence originates from a woman aged 25-40 years in good health and CMV-seropositive. CDR3 region: CASSLGRGPSPLHF. The CDR3 DNA reads as TGTGCCAGCAGCTTGGGCAGGGGGCCTTCACCCCTCCACTTT.